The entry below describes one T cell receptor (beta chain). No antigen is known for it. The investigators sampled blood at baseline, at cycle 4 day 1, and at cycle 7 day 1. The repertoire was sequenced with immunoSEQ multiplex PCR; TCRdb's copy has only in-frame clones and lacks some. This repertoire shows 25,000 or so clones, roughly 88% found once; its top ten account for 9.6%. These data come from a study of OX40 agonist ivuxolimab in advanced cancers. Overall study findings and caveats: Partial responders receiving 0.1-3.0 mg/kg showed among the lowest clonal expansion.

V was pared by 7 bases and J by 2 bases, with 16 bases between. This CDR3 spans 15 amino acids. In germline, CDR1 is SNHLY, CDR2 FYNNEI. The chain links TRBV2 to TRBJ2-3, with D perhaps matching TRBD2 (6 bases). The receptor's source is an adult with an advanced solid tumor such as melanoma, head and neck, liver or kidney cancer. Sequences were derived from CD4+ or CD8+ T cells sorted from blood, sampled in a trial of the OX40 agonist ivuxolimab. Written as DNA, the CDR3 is TGTGCCAGCACTCCGGAGGGAGTCTTCACAGATACGCAGTATTTT. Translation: CASTPEGVFTDTQYF.